The next 18 T cell receptor beta chains were all read from a single sample in a study of beta chain features in type 1 diabetes. Every bit of the isolated RNA underwent reverse transcription, so sequencing read expressed TCRB transcripts. Measured with immunoSEQ multiplex PCR; TCRdb has only the in-frame clones, and not every one. In the table there are some 180,000 clones, around 13% of which are singletons. Sequenced material: central memory CD4+ T cells from blood. Receptors originate from a young woman in good health.

The V and J genes are TRBV28 and TRBJ2-5, with TRBD2 as a possible D gene (6 bases). The length of the CDR3 is 15 residues. Per germline, CDR1 MDHEN and CDR2 SYDVKM. Trimming removed 3 bases from V and 0 bases from J, with 11 bases in between. The DNA for the CDR3 is TGTGCCAGCAGTTTTGGCGGGGCCCACCAAGAGACCCAGTACTTC. Residues: CASSFGGAHQETQYF.

This chain joins TRBV28 and TRBJ2-3; D might be TRBD1 (6 bases). From germline, CDR1 is MDHEN and CDR2 SYDVKM. Trimming removed 5 bases from V and 0 bases from J, with 12 bases in between. This CDR3 region has 15 residues. The CDR3 loop reads CASSGQTRSTDTQYF. CDR3 DNA: TGTGCCAGCAGTGGACAGACACGAAGCACAGATACGCAGTATTTT.

This clone has only a few counts. This chain joins TRBV7-3 and TRBJ1-2, with 8 positions matching TRBD1. The CDR3 is 14 amino acids. The junction had 5 bases not matched to a gene; V was cut back by 5 bases and J by 3 bases. Per germline, CDR1 SGHTA and CDR2 FQGTGA. CDR3 amino acids: CASSRTGKDYGYTF. In DNA, the CDR3 is TGTGCCAGCAGCCGGACAGGGAAGGACTATGGCTACACCTTC. Complete variable domain (other parts from reference TRBV7-3 and TRBJ1-2): GAGVSQTPSNKVTEKGKYVELRCDPISGHTALYWYRQSLGQGPEFLIYFQGTGAADDSGLPNDRFFAVRPEGSVSTLKIQRTERGDSAVYLCASSRTGKDYGYTFGSGTRLTVV.

This clone appeared a few times. This chain links TRBV4-1 with TRBJ2-3; D is perhaps TRBD1 (6 bases). The CDR3 is 15 amino acids. In germline, CDR1 is MGHRA, CDR2 YSYEKL. The V end lost 6 bases, the J end lost 4 bases, and 17 bases lay between the germline ends. The CDR3 here is CASRTGGLFPDTQYF. The CDR3 coding sequence is TGCGCCAGCAGGACAGGCGGACTTTTTCCAGATACGCAGTATTTT.

This clone has more than one count but fewer than ten. The chain is built from TRBV6-1 and TRBJ2-2; 8 positions agree with TRBD2. The V gene's germline CDR1 is MNHNS and CDR2 SASEGT. This CDR3 spans 14 amino acids. Trimming removed 7 bases from V and 1 base from J; junction bases left unmatched: 2. CDR3 loop: CASMAGGNTGELFF. In nucleotides, the CDR3 is TGTGCCAGCATGGCGGGAGGGAACACCGGGGAGCTGTTTTTT.

The rearrangement uses TRBV14 and TRBJ2-3, with D tentatively TRBD1 (5 bases). Germline lookup yields CDR1 SGHDN and CDR2 FVKESK. The CDR3 sequence is 15 residues long. V was clipped by 5 bases and J by 1 base, with 13 bases between them. CDR3 in DNA: TGTGCCAGCAGCACCCGGACACCAGGCACAGATACGCAGTATTTT. Translated: CASSTRTPGTDTQYF.

The J gene is TRBJ2-7, the V gene TRBV27; 10 bases match TRBD1. CDR3 length: 15 amino acids. V was pared by 6 bases and J by 4 bases, with 9 bases of the junction left unmatched. Germline-derived CDR1 and CDR2 are MNHEY and SMNVEV (reference sequence). Here the CDR3 reads CASRQTGTGVYEQYF. CDR3 DNA: TGTGCCAGCAGACAAACCGGGACAGGGGTTTACGAGCAGTACTTC.

The V and J genes are TRBV5-4 and TRBJ1-2; D possibly corresponds to TRBD1 (5 bases). Trimming removed 3 bases from V and 4 bases from J, with 7 bases in between. This CDR3 comprises 12 residues. Germline CDR1 is SGHNT and CDR2 is YYREEE (reference sequence). CDR3 sequence: CASSSDSYGYTF. The CDR3 DNA sequence: TGTGCCAGCAGCTCCGACAGCTATGGCTACACCTTC.

V is TRBV2 and J is TRBJ2-7; a possible D gene is TRBD1 (6 bases). The CDR3 runs to 15 residues. Per the germline V gene, CDR1 is SNHLY and CDR2 is FYNNEI. The germline V and J ends were trimmed by 6 bases and 3 bases, with 18 bases remaining between them. CDR3 sequence (DNA): TGTGCCAGCAGGAAGGGGGAAGGGGCCCTCTACGAGCAGTACTTC. Translation: CASRKGEGALYEQYF.

V gene TRBV28 combines with J gene TRBJ2-5, with 7 bases aligning to TRBD1. Germline V gene data show CDR1 as MDHEN and CDR2 as SYDVKM. The J segment lost 5 bases and the V segment lost 5 bases, leaving 8 bases of the junction unmatched. The CDR3 runs 14 residues. The CDR3 DNA follows: TGTGCCAGCAGTCAACGAACAGGGGTCGAGACCCAGTACTTC. Its protein is CASSQRTGVETQYF.

This clone showed up just a few times. V usage is TRBV7-6 and J usage is TRBJ2-3, with 8 nucleotides matching TRBD2. Losses at the gene ends were 3 bases for V and 2 bases for J; bases not matched to a gene: 7. Germline CDR1 reads SGHVS; CDR2 reads FNYEAQ. The CDR3 spans 16 residues. The CDR3 nucleotides are TGTGCCAGCAGCTTTACTAGCGGTCAAGACACAGATACGCAGTATTTT. Translated: CASSFTSGQDTDTQYF.

Here the CDR3 reads CASAGDSMGNRLYQPQHF. As DNA, the CDR3 is TGTGCCAGCGCCGGGGACAGCATGGGGAACAGACTCTATCAGCCCCAGCATTTT. The chain uses TRBV28 and TRBJ1-5, with 7 bases fitting TRBD1. The CDR3 sequence is 18 residues long. With 8 bases clipped from V and 5 bases from J, the junction kept 21 bases outside the gene matches. Germline V gene data show CDR1 as MDHEN and CDR2 as SYDVKM.

This clone occurred a few times. CDR3 loop: CASSSPGLNTGELFF. For the CDR3, the DNA is TGCGCCAGCAGCTCACCGGGACTTAACACCGGGGAGCTGTTTTTT. The chain uses TRBV5-1 and TRBJ2-2; tentatively, D is TRBD2 (6 bases). Germline CDR1 SGHRS, CDR2 YFSETQ. CDR3 length: 15 residues. Trimming removed 3 bases from V and 2 bases from J, with 11 bases in between.

Only a few counts were recorded for this clone. The chain is built from TRBV7-8 and TRBJ2-2; D possibly corresponds to TRBD2 (6 bases). CDR1 is SGHVS and CDR2 is FQNEAQ in the germline V gene. V was trimmed by 3 bases and J by 5 bases, leaving 19 bases between them. The CDR3 runs 17 residues. CDR3 nucleotide sequence: TGTGCCAGCAGCTTCGGTTCGATGTTAGGGACTACCGGGGAGCTGTTTTTT. Amino acid sequence: CASSFGSMLGTTGELFF. Drawing the rest from reference TRBV7-8 and TRBJ2-2, the complete variable domain is GAGVSQSPRYKVAKRGQDVALRCDPISGHVSLFWYQQALGQGPEFLTYFQNEAQLDKSGLPSDRFFAERPEGSVSTLKIQRTQQEDSAVYLCASSFGSMLGTTGELFFGEGSRLTVL.

A few counts support this clone. This chain connects TRBV23-1 to TRBJ2-1; 8 nucleotides match TRBD1. TRBV23-1 is an ORF, with its function uncertain. The CDR3 is made up of 14 amino acids. V shed 7 bases, J shed 3 bases, and the junction held 5 bases outside the gene matches. The CDR3 nucleotides read TGCGCCAGCATTCCAGACAGGGGCTACAATGAGCAGTTCTTC. Translation gives CASIPDRGYNEQFF.

This clone came up a few times. The V call is TRBV18, the J call TRBJ2-1, with TRBD2 as a possible D gene (6 bases). The V end lost 5 bases, the J end lost 3 bases, and 14 bases lay between the germline ends. The CDR3 contains 15 residues. The V gene's germline CDR1 is KGHSH and CDR2 LQKENI. CDR3 coding DNA: TGTGCCAGCTCATACCGGGAGAATCGCTACAATGAGCAGTTCTTC. Its protein is CASSYRENRYNEQFF. Looking up the rest from reference TRBV18 and TRBJ2-1 gives the full variable domain: NAGVMQNPRHLVRRRGQEARLRCSPMKGHSHVYWYRQLPEEGLKFMVYLQKENIIDESGMPKERFSAEFPKEGPSILRIQQVVRGDSAAYFCASSYRENRYNEQFFGPGTRLTVL.

V usage is TRBV5-6 and J usage is TRBJ2-3; TRBD2 matches at 7 bases. Trimming cost V 2 bases and J 3 bases; bases outside gene matches: 0. The CDR3 sequence is 13 residues long. Germline CDR1 reads SGHDT; CDR2 reads YYEEEE. CDR3 in DNA: TGTGCCAGCAGCTTTAGCGGGACAGATACGCAGTATTTT. This sequence encodes CASSFSGTDTQYF.

This clone was seen more than once but under ten times. The gene calls are TRBV28 and TRBJ2-7, with 7 positions matching TRBD1. Trimming at V came to 5 bases and at J to 5 bases, leaving 9 bases not matched to a gene. CDR3 size: 14 residues. Germline CDR1 and CDR2: MDHEN and SYDVKM. The CDR3 nucleotides read TGTGCCAGCAGTGCCCCGGACAGGCGCCACGAGCAGTACTTC. Translated: CASSAPDRRHEQYF.